The T cell receptor (beta chain) under discussion was sequenced for a study of cytomegalovirus exposure and HLA in healthy donors. The data were produced by immunoSEQ multiplex PCR, yet TCRdb's version contains in-frame clones alone and is incomplete. The sample holds tens of thousands of clones, over 85% seen once. Per germline, CDR1 MDHEN and CDR2 SYDVKM. This CDR3 comprises 17 residues. J was trimmed by 0 bases and V by 8 bases; bases with no gene match: 12. V usage is TRBV28 and J usage is TRBJ2-1, with 8 bases fitting TRBD1. The receptor was isolated from a young woman in good health and CMV-seronegative. Sample: PBMCs. CDR3 protein: CASVHQTGESSYNEQFF. The CDR3 DNA is TGTGCCAGCGTCCACCAGACAGGGGAAAGCTCCTACAATGAGCAGTTCTTC.